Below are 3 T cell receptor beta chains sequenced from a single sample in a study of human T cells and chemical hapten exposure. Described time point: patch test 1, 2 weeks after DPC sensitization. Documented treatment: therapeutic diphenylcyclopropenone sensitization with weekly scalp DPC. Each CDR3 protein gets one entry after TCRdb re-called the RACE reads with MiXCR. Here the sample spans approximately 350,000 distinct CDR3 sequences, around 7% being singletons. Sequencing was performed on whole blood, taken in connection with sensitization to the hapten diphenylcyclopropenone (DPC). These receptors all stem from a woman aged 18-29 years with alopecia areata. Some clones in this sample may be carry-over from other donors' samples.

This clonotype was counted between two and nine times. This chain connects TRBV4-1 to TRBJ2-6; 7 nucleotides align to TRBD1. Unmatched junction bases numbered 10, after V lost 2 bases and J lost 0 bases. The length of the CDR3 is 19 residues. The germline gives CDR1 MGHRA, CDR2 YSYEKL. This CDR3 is CASSQRGTAFSSGANVLTF. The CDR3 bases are TGCGCCAGCAGCCAAAGAGGGACAGCTTTTAGCTCTGGGGCCAACGTCCTGACTTTC.

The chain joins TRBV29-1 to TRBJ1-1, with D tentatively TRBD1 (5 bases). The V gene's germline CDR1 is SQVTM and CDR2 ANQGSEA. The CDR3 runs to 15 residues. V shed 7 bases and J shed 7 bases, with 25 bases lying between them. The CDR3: CSALLQGYFGGEAFF. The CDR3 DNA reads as TGCAGCGCCCTCCTACAAGGTTACTTTGGGGGTGAAGCTTTCTTT.

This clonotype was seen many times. The CDR3 coding sequence is TGCAGTGCTAGAGATCTTAGCGGCCATGAGCAGTTCTTC. It encodes CSARDLSGHEQFF. The chain couples TRBV20-1 to TRBJ2-1, with D possibly matching TRBD2 (6 bases). Germline V gives CDR1 DFQATT, CDR2 SNEGSKA (reference sequence). V lost 0 bases, J lost 8 bases, and 11 bases lay in between. The CDR3 runs 13 residues.